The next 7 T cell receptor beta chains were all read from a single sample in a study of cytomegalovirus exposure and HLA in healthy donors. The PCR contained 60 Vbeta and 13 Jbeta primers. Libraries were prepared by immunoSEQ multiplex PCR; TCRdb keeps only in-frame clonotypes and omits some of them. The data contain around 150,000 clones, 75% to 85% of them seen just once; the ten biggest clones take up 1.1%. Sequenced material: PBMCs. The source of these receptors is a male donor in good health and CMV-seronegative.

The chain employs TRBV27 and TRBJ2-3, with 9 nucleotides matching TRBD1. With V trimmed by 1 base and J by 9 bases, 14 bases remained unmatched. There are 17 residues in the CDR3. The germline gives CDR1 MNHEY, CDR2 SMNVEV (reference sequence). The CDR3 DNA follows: TGTGCCAGCAGTTTATTCGGGGACAGGGCTAAGGTTAGCACGCAGTATTTT. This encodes CASSLFGDRAKVSTQYF.

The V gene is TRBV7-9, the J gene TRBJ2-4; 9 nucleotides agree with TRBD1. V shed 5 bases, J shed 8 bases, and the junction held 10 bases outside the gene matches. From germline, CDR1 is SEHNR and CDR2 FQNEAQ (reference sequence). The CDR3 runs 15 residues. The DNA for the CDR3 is TGTGCCAGCAGCCCTACTACAGGGGGCGCGGACATTCAGTACTTC. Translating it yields CASSPTTGGADIQYF.

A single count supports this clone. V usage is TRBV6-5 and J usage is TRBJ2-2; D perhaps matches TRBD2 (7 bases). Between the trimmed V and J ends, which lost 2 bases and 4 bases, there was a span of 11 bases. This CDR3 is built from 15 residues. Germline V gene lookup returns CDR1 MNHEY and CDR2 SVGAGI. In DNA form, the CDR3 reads TGTGCCAGCAGTTACGGGGGGGCGGGCACCGGGGAGCTGTTTTTT. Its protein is CASSYGGAGTGELFF.

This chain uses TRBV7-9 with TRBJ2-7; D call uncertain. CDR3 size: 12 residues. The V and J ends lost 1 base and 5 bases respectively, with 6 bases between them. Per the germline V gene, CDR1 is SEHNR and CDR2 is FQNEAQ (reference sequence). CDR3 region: CASSLELDEQYF. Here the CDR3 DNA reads TGTGCCAGCAGCTTAGAACTGGACGAGCAGTACTTC.

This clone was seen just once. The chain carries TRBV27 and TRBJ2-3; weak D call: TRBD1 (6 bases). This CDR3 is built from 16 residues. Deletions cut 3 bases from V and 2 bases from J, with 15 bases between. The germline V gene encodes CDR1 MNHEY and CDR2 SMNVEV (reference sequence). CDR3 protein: CASSFSGDTYTDTQYF. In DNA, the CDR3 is TGTGCCAGCAGTTTTTCAGGGGACACGTACACAGATACGCAGTATTTT.

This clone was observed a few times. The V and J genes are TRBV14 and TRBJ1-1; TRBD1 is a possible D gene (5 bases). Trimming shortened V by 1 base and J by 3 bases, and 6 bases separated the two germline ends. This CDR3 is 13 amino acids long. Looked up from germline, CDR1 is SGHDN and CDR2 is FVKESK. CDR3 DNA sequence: TGTGCCAGCAGCCAAGTACAGGACACTGAAGCTTTCTTT. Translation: CASSQVQDTEAFF.

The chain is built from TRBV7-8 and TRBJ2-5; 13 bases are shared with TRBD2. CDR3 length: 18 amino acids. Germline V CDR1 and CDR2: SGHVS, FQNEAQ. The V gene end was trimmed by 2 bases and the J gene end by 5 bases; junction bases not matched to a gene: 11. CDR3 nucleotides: TGTGCCAGCAGCTTATTCCCGACTAGCGGGGGGTGGGGTGAGACCCAGTACTTC. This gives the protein CASSLFPTSGGWGETQYF.